This entry describes one T cell receptor beta chain. The sample comes from a study of blood T cell repertoires in COVID-19. Study details: Spain, Italy and the United States supplied samples that represented acute and convalescent COVID-19. Sources were T cells, B-cell-depleted T cells, or PBMCs; the material itself was cDNA or gDNA.

The germline V gene encodes CDR1 LGHDT and CDR2 YNNKEL (reference sequence). Trimming shortened V by 1 base and J by 7 bases, and 15 bases separated the two germline ends. The CDR3 extends over 15 amino acids. Study processing details: Counts of nucleated cells, estimated from reference gene primer amplification, were obtained. Clones were read by immunoSEQ multiplex PCR, and TCRdb kept only the in-frame ones, dropping some. Clonal size and the V and J genes are those of that table, whereas D and trimming came from the DNA. The sample holds hundreds of thousands of clones, roughly 87% seen once. The source of this sequence is a man aged 18 to 29 with active or convalescent COVID-19. The chain joins TRBV3-1 (or the pseudogene TRBV3-2) to TRBJ2-3, with D possibly TRBD2 on 6 matching bases. Material for sequencing was peripheral blood. Here the CDR3 reads CASSQGTTRWNTQYF. The CDR3 DNA sequence: TGTGCCAGCAGCCAAGGGACTACGCGATGGAATACGCAGTATTTT.